The present T cell receptor (beta chain) was sequenced within a study of shared clonotypes between healthy human individuals. Only CD45RO-negative cells positively selected for CCR7 counted as naive CD8 cells, so terminally differentiated effector memory CD45RA+ cells were excluded. Sequenced by immunoSEQ multiplex PCR; TCRdb stores in-frame clones only, minus some. The table includes fewer than 850,000 clones, about 97% detected once. The sequenced material came from naive CD8+ T cells sorted from blood. This TCR was recovered from a man aged 25 to 45 in good health.

The CDR3 region is CASGEGETQYF. The CDR3 DNA reads TGTGCCAGCGGGGAAGGGGAGACCCAGTACTTC. V and J are TRBV25-1 and TRBJ2-5, with D hard to call. The CDR3 contains 11 residues. The V end was cut by 8 bases, the J end by 5 bases, with 9 bases between. The germline V gene has CDR1 MGHDK and CDR2 SYGVNS.